Sequencing of this TCR beta chain was carried out in a study of T cells in Graves' hyperthyroidism and ophthalmopathy. Findings and caveats of the study: A model of 13 V-J features distinguished ophthalmopathy from stable hyperthyroidism. Expanded thyroid clonotypes (above 0.001) were mostly also found in blood.

This clonotype was detected only a few times. Its matching antigen is unknown. There were TCR beta CDR3 regions amplified from RNA transcripts. An initial round of RT-PCR targeting the TCR CDR3 relied on the HTBI primer set. MiXCR was run by TCRdb on the multiplex PCR reads, yielding one entry per CDR3 protein. The top ten clones hold 73% of a sample with around 400,000 distinct CDR3 sequences, roughly 25% of them seen once. Patients aged 18 to 65 with hyperthyroidism were newly diagnosed, with duration under 2 months. Investigators excluded patients with uncontrolled infection, other autoimmune disease, pregnancy or lactation. The sequenced sample was blood. The clonotype originates from a man in his fifties with Graves' hyperthyroidism.

CDR3 sequence (DNA): TGTGCCACCAGCAGAGGGGGCGCCGGGGAGCTGTTTTTT. Translated, it gives CATSRGGAGELFF. V is TRBV15 and J is TRBJ2-2; D might be TRBD1 (5 bases). Trimming pared 1 base from V and 6 bases from J, leaving 6 bases between. The CDR3 runs to 13 residues. CDR1 is LNHNV and CDR2 is YYDKDF in the germline V gene (reference sequence). The full variable domain, its missing parts supplied by reference TRBV15 and TRBJ2-2, is DAMVIQNPRYQVTQFGKPVTLSCSQTLNHNVMYWYQQKSSQAPKLLFHYYDKDFNNEADTPDNFQSRRPNTSFCFLDIRSPGLGDTAMYLCATSRGGAGELFFGEGSRLTVL.